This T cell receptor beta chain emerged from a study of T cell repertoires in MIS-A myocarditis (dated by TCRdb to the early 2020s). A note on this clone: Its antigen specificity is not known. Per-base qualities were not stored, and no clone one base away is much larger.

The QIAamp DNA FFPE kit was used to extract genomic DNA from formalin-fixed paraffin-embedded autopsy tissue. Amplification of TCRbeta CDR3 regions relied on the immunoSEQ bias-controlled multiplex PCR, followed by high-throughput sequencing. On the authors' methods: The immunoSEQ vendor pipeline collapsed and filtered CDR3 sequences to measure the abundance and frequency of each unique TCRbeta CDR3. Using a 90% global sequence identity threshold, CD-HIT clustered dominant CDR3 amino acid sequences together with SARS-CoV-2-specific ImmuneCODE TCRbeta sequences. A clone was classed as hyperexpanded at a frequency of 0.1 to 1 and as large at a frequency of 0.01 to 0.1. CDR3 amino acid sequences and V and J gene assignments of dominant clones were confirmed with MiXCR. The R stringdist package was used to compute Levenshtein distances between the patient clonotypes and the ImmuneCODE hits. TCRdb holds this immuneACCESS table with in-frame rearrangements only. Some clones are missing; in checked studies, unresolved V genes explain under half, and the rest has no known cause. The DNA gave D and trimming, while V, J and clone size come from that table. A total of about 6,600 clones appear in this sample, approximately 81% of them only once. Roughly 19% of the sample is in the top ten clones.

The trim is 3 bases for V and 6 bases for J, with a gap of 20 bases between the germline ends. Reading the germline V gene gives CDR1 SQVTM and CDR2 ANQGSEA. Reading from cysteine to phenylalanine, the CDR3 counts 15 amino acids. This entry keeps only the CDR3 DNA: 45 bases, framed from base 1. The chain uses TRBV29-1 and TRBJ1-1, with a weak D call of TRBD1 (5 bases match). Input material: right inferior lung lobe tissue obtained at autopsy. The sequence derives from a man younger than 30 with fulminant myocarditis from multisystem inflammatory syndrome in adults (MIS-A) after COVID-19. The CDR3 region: CSVDRIAGLGPEAFF. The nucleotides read TGCAGCGTTGATCGGATCGCAGGGCTGGGCCCTGAAGCTTTCTTT.